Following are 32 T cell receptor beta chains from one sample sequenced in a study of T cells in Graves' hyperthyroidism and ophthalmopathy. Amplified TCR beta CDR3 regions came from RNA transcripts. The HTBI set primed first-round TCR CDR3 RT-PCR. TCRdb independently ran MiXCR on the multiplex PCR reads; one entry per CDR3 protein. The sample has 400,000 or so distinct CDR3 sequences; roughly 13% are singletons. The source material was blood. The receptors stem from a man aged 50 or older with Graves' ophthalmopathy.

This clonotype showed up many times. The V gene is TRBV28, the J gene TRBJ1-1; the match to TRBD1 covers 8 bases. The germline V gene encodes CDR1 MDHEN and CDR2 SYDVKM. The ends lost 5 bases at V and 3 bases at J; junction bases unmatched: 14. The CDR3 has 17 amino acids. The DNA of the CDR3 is TGTGCCAGCAGTCGACGAAACTACAGGGGGAGGGACACTGAAGCTTTCTTT. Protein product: CASSRRNYRGRDTEAFF. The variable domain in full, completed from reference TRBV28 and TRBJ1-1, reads DVKVTQSSRYLVKRTGEKVFLECVQDMDHENMFWYRQDPGLGLRLIYFSYDVKMKEKGDIPEGYSVSREKKERFSLILESASTNQTSMYLCASSRRNYRGRDTEAFFGQGTRLTVV.

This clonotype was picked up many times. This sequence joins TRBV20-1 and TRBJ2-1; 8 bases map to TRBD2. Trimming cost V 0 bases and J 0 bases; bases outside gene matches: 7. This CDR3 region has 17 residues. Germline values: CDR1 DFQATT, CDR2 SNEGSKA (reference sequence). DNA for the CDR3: TGCAGTGCTAGAGATCCGCTAGCGGGCCGCTCCTACAATGAGCAGTTCTTC. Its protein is CSARDPLAGRSYNEQFF.

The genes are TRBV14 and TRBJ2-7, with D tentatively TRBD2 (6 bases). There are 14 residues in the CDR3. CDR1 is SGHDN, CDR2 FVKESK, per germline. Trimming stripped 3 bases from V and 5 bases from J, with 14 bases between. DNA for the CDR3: TGTGCCAGCAGCCAGCGGCTAGCGAGCAACGAGCAGTACTTC. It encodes CASSQRLASNEQYF.

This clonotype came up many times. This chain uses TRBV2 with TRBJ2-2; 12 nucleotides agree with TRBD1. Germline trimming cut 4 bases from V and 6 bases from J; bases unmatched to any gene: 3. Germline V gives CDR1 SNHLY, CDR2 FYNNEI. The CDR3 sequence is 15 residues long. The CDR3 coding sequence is TGTGCCAGCAGTGGGGACAGGGGGCTTTCCGGGGAGCTGTTTTTT. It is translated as CASSGDRGLSGELFF.

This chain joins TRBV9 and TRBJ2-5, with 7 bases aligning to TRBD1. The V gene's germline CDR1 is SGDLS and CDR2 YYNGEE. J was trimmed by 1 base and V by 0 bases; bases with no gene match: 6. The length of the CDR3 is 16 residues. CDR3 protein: CASSVGQGRLQETQYF. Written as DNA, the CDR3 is TGTGCCAGCAGCGTAGGACAGGGCCGACTCCAAGAGACCCAGTACTTC.

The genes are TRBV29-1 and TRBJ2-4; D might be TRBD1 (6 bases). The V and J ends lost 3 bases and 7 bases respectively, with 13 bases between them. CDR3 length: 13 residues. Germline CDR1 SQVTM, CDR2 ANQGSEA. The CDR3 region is CSVDGDRRNIQYF. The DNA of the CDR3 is TGCAGCGTTGATGGAGACAGGAGGAACATTCAGTACTTC.

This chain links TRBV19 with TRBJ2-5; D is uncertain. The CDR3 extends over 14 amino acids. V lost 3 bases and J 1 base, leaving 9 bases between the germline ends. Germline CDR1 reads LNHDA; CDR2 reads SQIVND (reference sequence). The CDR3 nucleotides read TGTGCCAGTAGTATGGGTTCGCTCCAAGAGACCCAGTACTTC. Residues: CASSMGSLQETQYF.

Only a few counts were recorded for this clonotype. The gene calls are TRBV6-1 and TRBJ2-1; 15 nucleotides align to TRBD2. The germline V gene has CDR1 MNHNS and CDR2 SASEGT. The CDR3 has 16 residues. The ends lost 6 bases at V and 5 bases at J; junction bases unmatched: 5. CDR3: CASRFRTSGRDNEQFF. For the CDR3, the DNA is TGTGCCAGCAGATTTCGGACTAGCGGGAGGGACAATGAGCAGTTCTTC.

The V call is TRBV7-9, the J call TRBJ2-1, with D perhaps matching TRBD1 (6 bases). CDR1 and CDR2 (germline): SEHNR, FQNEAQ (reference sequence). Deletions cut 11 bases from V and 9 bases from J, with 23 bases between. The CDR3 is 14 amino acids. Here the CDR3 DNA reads TGTGCCGGACTTAGGGGGAGAAGCACGGGTGAGCAGTTCTTC. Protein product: CAGLRGRSTGEQFF. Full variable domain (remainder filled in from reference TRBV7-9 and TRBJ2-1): DTGVSQNPRHKITKRGQNVTFRCDPISEHNRLYWYRQTLGQGPEFLTYFQNEAQLEKSRLLSDRFSAERPKGSFSTLEIQRTEQGDSAMYLCAGLRGRSTGEQFFGPGTRLTVL.

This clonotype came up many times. For the CDR3, the DNA is TGTGCCAGCAGTTCCGGACTAGCGGGAGGGGGTAGGGAGACCCAGTACTTC. Its translation is CASSSGLAGGGRETQYF. The rearrangement uses TRBV27 and TRBJ2-5; TRBD2 aligns across 15 bases. Germline CDR1 MNHEY, CDR2 SMNVEV (reference sequence). This CDR3 has 17 amino acids. After removal of 4 bases from V and 5 bases from J, the junction contained 8 bases not matched to a gene.

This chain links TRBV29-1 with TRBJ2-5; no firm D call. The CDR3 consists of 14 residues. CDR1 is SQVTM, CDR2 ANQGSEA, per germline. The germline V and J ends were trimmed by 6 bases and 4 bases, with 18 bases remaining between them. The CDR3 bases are TGCAGCGTCGAACAAAATCGGGTTGGAGAGACCCAGTACTTC. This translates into CSVEQNRVGETQYF.

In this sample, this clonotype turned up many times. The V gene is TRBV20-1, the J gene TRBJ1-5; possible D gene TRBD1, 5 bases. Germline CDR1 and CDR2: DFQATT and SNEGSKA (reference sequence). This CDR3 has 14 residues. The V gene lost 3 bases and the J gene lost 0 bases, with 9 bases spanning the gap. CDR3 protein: CSASGGYSNQPQHF. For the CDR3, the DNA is TGCAGTGCTAGTGGGGGATATAGCAATCAGCCCCAGCATTTT.

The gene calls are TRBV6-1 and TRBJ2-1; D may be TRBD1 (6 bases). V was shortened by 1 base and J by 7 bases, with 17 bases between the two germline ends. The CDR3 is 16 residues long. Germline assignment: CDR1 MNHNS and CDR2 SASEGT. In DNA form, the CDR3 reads TGTGCCAGCAGTGAAGAGGGGACAAGTCTACGGAATGAGCAGTTCTTC. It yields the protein CASSEEGTSLRNEQFF.

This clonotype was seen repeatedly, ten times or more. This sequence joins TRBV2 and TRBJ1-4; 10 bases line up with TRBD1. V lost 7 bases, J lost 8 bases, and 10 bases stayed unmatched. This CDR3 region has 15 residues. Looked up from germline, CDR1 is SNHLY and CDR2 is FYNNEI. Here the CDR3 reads CASIRDRGGREKLFF. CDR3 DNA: TGTGCCAGCATCAGGGACAGGGGAGGTCGCGAAAAACTGTTTTTT.

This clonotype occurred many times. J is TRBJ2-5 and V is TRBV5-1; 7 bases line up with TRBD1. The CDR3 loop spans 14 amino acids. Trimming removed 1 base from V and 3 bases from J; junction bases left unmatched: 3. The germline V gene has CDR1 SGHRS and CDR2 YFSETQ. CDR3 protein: CASSLTGDEETQYF. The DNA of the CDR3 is TGCGCCAGCAGCTTGACAGGGGATGAAGAGACCCAGTACTTC.

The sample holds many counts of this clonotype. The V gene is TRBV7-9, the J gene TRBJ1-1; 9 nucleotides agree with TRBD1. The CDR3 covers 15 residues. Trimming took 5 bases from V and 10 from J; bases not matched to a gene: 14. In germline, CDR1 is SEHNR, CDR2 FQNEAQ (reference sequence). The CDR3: CASSPTSGQGITAFF. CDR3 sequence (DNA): TGTGCCAGCAGCCCCACCTCGGGACAGGGAATTACAGCTTTCTTT.

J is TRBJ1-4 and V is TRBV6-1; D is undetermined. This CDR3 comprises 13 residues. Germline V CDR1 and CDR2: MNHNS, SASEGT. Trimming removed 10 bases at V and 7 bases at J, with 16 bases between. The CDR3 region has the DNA TGTGCCACCTCATCCGATATGGCTGAAAAACTGTTTTTT. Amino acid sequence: CATSSDMAEKLFF.

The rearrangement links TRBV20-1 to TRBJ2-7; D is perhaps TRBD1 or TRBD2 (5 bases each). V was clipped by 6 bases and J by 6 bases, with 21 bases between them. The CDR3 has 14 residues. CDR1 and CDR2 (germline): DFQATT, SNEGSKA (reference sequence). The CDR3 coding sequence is TGCAGTGCCCGAACCGGGGCTGGGGACCTCGAGCAGTACTTC. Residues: CSARTGAGDLEQYF.

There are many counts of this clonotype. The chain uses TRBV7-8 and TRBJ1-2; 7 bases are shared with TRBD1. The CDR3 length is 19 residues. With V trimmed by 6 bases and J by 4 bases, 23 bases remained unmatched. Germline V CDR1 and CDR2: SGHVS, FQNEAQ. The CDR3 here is CASSRLTGQRRGGGYGYTF. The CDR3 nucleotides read TGTGCCAGCAGTAGACTGACGGGACAGAGGAGAGGAGGTGGCTATGGCTACACCTTC.

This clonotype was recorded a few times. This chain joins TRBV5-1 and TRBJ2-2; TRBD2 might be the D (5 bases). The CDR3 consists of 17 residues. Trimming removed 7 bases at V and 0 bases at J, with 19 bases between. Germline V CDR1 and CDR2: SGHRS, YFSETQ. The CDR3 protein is CASCQRYREANTGELFF. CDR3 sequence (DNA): TGCGCCAGCTGCCAGAGATACCGGGAAGCGAACACCGGGGAGCTGTTTTTT.

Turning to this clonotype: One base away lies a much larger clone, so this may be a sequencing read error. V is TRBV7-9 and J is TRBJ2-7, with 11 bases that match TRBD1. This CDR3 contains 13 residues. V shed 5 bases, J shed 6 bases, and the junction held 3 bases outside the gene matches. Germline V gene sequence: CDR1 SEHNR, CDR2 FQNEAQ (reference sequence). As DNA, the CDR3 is TGTGCCAGCAGCCGTGGGACAGGGGGCGAGCAGTACTTC. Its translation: CASSRGTGGEQYF.

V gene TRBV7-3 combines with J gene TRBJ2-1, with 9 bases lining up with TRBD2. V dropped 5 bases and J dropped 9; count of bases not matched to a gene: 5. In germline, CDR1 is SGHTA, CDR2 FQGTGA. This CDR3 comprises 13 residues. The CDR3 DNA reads TGTGCCAGCAGCACCGGGACTAGCTCTGAGCAGTTCTTC. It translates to CASSTGTSSEQFF.

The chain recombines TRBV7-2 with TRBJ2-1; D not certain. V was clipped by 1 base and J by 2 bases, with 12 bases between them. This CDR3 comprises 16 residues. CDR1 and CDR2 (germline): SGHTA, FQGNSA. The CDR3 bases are TGTGCCAGCAGCTTAGACGAGCTTGGGGCCTACAATGAGCAGTTCTTC. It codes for CASSLDELGAYNEQFF.

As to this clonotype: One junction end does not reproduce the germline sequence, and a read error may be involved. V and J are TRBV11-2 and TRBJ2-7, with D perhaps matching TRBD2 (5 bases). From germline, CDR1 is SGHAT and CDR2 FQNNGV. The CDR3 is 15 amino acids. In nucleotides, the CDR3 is TGTGCCAGCAGCTTGGGAGACCCGTTGCCCTACAAGCAGTACTTC. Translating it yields CASSLGDPLPYKQYF.

The CDR3 sequence: CASSERLADLNEQFF. CDR3 coding DNA: TGTGCCAGCAGCGAACGGCTAGCGGACCTCAATGAGCAGTTCTTC. The chain recombines TRBV2 with TRBJ2-1; 7 positions agree with TRBD2. V dropped 6 bases and J dropped 6; count of bases not matched to a gene: 11. CDR1 is SNHLY and CDR2 is FYNNEI in the germline V gene. The CDR3 is made up of 15 amino acids.

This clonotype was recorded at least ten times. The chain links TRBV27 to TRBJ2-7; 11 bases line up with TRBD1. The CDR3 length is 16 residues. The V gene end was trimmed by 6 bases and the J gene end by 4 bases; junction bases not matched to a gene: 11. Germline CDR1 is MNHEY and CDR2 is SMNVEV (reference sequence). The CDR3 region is CASRPRPGQGVYEQYF. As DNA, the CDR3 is TGTGCCAGCAGACCTAGACCGGGACAGGGGGTATACGAGCAGTACTTC.

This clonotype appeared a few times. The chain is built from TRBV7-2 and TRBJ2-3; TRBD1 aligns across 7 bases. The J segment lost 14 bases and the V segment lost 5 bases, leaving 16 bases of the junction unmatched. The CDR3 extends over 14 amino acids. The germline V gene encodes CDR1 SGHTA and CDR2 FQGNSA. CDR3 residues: CASSRSQGGPGRYF. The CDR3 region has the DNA TGTGCCAGCAGCCGCTCGCAAGGGGGCCCTGGAAGGTATTTT.

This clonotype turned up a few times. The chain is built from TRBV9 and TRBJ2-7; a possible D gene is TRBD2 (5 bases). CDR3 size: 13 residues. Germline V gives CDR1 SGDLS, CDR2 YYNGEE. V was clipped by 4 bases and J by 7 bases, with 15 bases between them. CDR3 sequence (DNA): TGTGCCAGCAGCTTCGACGGGATGGGGGAGCAGTACTTC. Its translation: CASSFDGMGEQYF.

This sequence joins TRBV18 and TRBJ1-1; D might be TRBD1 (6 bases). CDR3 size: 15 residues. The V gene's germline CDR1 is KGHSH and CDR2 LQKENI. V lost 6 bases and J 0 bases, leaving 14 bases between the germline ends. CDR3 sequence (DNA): TGTGCCAGCTCCCCGGTGGCAGGGGTGAACACTGAAGCTTTCTTT. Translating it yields CASSPVAGVNTEAFF.

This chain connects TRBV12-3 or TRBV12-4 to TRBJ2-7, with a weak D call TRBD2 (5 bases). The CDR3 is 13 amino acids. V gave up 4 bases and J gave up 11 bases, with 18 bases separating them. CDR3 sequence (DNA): TGTGCCAGCAGTTCAATTGGGTCTACGAGGGAGTACTTC. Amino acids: CASSSIGSTREYF.

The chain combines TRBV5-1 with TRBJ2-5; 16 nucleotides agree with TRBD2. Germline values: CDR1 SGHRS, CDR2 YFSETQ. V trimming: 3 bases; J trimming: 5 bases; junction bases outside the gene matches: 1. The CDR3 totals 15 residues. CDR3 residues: CASSSGLAGGETQYF. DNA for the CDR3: TGCGCCAGCAGCTCGGGACTAGCGGGAGGGGAGACCCAGTACTTC.

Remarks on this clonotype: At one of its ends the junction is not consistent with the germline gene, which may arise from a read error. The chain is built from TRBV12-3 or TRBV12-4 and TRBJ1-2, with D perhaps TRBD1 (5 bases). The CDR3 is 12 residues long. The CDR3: CASSGTSWGYAF. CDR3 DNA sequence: TGTGCCAGCAGCGGGACCTCGTGGGGCTACGCCTTC.